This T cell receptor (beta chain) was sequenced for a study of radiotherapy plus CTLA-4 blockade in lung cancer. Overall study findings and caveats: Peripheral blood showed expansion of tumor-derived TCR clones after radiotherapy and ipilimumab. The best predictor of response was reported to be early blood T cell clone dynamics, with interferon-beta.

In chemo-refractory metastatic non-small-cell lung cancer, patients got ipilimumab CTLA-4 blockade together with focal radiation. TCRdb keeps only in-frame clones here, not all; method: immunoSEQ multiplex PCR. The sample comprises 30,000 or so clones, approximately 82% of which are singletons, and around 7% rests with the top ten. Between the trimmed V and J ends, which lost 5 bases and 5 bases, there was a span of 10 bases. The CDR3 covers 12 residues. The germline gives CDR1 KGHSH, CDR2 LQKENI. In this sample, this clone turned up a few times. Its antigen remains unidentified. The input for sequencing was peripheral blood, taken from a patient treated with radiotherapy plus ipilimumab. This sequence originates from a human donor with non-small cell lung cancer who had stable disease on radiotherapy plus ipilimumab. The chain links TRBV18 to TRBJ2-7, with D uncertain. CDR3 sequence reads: CASSTNVNEQYV. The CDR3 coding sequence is TGTGCCAGCTCAACTAATGTCAACGAGCAGTACGTC.